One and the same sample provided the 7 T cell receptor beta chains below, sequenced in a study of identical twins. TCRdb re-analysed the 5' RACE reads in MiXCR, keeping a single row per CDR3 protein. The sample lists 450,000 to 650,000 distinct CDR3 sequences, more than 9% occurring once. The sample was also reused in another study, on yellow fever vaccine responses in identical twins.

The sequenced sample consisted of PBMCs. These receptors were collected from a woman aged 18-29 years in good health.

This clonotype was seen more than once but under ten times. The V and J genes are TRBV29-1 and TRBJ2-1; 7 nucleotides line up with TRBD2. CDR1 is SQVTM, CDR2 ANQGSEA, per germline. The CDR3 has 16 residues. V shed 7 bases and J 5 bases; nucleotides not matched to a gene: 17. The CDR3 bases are TGCAGCGGGGGGGGGAGTGGGGGAATGGGGCACAATGAGCAGTTCTTC. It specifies CSGGGSGGMGHNEQFF.

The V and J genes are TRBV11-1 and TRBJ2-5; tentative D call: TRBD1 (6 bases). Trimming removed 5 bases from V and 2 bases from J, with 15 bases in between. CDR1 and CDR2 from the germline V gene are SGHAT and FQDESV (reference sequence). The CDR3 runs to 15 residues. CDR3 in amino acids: CASSLGQCQQETQYF. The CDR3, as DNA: TGTGCCAGCAGCCTAGGACAGTGCCAGCAAGAGACCCAGTACTTC. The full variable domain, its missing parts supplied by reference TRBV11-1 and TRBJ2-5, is EAEVAQSPRYKITEKSQAVAFWCDPISGHATLYWYRQILGQGPELLVQFQDESVVDDSQLPKDRFSAERLKGVDSTLKIQPAELGDSAMYLCASSLGQCQQETQYFGPGTRLLVL.

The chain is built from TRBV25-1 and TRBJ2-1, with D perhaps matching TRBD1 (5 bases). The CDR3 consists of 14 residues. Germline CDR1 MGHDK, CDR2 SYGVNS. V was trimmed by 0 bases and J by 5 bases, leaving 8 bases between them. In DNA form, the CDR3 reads TGTGCCAGCAGTGAATATGACAGAAACAATGAGCAGTTCTTC. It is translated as CASSEYDRNNEQFF.

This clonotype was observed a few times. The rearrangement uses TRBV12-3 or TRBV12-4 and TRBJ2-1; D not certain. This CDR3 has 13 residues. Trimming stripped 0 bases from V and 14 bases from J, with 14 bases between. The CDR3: CASSLASWSNKFF. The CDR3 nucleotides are TGTGCCAGCAGTTTAGCGAGTTGGTCCAACAAGTTCTTC.

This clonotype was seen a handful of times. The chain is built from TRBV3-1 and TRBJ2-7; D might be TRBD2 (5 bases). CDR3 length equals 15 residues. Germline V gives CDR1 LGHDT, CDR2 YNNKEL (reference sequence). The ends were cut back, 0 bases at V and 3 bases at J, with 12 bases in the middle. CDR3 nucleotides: TGTGCCAGCAGCCAAGATCATCGGACTTTCTACGAGCAGTACTTC. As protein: CASSQDHRTFYEQYF.

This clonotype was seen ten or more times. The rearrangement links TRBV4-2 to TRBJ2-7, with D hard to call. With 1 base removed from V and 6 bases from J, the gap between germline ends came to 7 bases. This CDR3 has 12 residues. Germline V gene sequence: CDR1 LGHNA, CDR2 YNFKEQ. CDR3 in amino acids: CASSQGSAEQYF. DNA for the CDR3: TGTGCCAGCAGCCAAGGATCAGCCGAGCAGTACTTC.

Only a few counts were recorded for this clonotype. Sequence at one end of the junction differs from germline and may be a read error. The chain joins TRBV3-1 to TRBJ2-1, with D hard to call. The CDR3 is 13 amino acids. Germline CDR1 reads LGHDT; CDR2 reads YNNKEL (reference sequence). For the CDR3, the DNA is TGTGCCAGCAGCCAAGACGTCTACGATGAGCAGTTCTTC. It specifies CASSQDVYDEQFF.